This T cell receptor beta chain emerged from a study of regulatory T cells in long-lasting Graves disease. The overall study: Antithyroid drugs had been given to newly diagnosed Graves' patients for under 3 months.

This sample's time point: newly diagnosed GD, antithyroid drugs for less than 3 months. With RNA extracted from PBMCs as input, the TCR library was made. The patients included were those that came from an endocrinology department in Xi'an, China. The TCR beta library used iRepertoire HTBI primers with Arm-PCR amplification of CDR3. In TCRdb, the multiplex PCR reads were re-called with MiXCR into one record per CDR3 protein. The sample holds roughly 430,000 distinct CDR3 sequences, roughly 15% seen once. A further study also used this sample, focusing on T cells in Graves' hyperthyroidism and ophthalmopathy. That report notes: Stable hyperthyroidism was separated from ophthalmopathy by a model based on 13 V-J features.

The origin of this receptor is a woman between 25 and 40 years old with Graves disease. The sequenced sample was peripheral blood mononuclear cells (PBMCs), obtained at new diagnosis, from a patient treated with antithyroid drugs.

CDR3 protein: CASSPGLAGLSTGELFF. The CDR3 DNA is TGTGCCAGCAGTCCCGGACTAGCGGGACTGAGCACCGGGGAGCTGTTTTTT. The V call is TRBV27, the J call TRBJ2-2, with TRBD2 matching over 12 bases. From germline, CDR1 is MNHEY and CDR2 SMNVEV (reference sequence). The CDR3 spans 17 residues. Losses at the gene ends were 5 bases for V and 4 bases for J; bases not matched to a gene: 8.